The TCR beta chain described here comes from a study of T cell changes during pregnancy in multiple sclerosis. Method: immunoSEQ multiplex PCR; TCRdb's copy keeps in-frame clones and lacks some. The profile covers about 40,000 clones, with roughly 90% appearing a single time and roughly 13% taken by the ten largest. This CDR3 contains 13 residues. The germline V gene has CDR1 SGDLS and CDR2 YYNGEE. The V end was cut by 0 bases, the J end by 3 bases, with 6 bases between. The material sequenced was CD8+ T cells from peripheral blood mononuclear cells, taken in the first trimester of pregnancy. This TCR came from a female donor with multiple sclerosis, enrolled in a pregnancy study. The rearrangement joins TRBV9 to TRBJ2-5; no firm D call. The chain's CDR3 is CASSVDPEETQYF. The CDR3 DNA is TGTGCCAGCAGCGTAGATCCAGAAGAGACCCAGTACTTC.